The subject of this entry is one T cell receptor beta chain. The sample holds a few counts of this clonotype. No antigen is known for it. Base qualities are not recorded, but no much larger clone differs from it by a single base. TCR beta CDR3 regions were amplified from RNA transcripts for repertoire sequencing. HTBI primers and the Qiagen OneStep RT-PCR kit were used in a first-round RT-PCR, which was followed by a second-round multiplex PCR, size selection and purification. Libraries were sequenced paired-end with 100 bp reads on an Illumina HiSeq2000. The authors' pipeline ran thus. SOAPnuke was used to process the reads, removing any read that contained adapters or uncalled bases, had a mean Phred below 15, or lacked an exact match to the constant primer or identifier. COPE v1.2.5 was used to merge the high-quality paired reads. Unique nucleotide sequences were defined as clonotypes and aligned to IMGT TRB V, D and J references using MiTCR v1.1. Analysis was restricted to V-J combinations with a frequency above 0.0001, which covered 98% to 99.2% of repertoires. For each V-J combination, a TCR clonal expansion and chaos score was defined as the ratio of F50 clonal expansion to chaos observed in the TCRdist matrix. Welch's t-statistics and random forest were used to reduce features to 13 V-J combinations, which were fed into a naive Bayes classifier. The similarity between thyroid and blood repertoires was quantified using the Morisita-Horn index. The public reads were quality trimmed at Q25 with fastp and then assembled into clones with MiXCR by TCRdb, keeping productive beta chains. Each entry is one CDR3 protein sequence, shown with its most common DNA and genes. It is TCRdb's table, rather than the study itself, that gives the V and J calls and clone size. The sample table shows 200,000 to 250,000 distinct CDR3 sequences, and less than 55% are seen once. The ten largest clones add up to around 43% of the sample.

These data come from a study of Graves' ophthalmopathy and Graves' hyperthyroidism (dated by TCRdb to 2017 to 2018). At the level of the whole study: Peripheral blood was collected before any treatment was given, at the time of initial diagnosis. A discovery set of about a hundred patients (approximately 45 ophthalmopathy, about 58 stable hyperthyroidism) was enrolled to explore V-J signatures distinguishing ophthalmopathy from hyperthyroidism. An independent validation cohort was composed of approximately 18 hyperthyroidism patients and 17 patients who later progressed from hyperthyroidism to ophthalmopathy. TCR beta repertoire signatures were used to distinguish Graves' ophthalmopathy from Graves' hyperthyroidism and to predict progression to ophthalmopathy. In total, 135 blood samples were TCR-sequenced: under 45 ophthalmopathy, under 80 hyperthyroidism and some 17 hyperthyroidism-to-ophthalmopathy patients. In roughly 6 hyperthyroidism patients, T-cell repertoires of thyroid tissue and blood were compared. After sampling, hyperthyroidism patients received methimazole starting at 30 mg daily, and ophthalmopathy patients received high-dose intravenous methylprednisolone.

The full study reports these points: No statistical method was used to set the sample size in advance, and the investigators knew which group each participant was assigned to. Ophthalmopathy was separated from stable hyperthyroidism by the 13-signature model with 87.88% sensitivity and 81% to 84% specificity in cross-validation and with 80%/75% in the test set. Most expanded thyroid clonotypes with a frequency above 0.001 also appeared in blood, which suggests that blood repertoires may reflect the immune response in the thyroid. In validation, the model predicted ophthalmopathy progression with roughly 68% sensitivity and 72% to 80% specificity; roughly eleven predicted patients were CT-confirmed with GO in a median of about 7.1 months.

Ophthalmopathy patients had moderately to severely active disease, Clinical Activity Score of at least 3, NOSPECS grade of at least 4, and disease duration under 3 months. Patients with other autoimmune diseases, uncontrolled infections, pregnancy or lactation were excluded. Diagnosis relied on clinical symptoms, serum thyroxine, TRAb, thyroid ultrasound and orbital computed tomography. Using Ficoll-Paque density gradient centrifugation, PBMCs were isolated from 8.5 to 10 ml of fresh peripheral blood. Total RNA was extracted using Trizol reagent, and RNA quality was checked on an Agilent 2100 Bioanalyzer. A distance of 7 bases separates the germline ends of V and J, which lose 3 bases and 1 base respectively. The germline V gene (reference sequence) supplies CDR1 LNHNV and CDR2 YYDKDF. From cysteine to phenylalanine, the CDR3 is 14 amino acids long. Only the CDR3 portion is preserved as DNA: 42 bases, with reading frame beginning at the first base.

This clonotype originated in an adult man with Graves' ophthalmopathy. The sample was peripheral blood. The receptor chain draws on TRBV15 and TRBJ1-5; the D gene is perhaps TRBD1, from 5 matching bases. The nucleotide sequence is TGTGCCACCAGCAGGGGGGACAGCAATCAGCCCCAGCATTTT. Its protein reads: CATSRGDSNQPQHF. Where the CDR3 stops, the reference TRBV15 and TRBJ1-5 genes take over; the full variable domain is DAMVIQNPRYQVTQFGKPVTLSCSQTLNHNVMYWYQQKSSQAPKLLFHYYDKDFNNEADTPDNFQSRRPNTSFCFLDIRSPGLGDTAMYLCATSRGDSNQPQHFGDGTRLSIL.